A selection of T cell receptor beta chains follows, all from one sample in a study of cytomegalovirus exposure and HLA in healthy donors. Produced via immunoSEQ multiplex PCR; TCRdb's table is partial and in-frame only. The table lists 110,000 or so clones, about 85% of them singletons. The sample was PBMCs. These receptor sequences come from a woman aged 18-30 years in good health and CMV-seropositive. Both conserved end residues are part of each CDR3. Fields, in order: clone size, J gene, V gene, CDR3 length, D gene, CDR3 protein, CDR3 DNA. A D gene is named only where the DNA matches it firmly. Size tells how often a clone was seen (once, few, many) or the class of an expanded clone, and some rows leave it out.

>-|TRBJ2-7|TRBV7-3|14|-
CASSSQPGTYEQYF
TGTGCCAGCAGCTCACAACCCGGGACCTACGAGCAGTACTTC
>-|TRBJ2-1|TRBV5-6|18|TRBD2
CASSFRSGDLVIGNEQFF
TGTGCCAGCAGCTTTCGGAGCGGGGATTTAGTAATTGGCAATGAGCAGTTCTTC
>once|TRBJ1-5|TRBV7-9|15|-
CASSPGRASNQPQHF
TGTGCCAGCAGCCCCGGCAGGGCATCCAATCAGCCCCAGCATTTT
>-|TRBJ2-7|TRBV10-1|14|-
CASSESGRTYEQYF
TGCGCCAGCAGTGAGTCGGGGAGGACCTACGAGCAGTACTTC
>-|TRBJ1-1|TRBV10-3|14|TRBD1
CAISVRDSNTEAFF
TGTGCCATCAGTGTCCGGGACAGCAACACTGAAGCTTTCTTT
>once|TRBJ2-3|TRBV9|15|-
CASSSSWTSTDTQYF
TGTGCCAGCAGCTCATCTTGGACTAGCACAGATACGCAGTATTTT
>-|TRBJ2-2|TRBV9|14|-
CASSAGGPTGELFF
TGTGCCAGCAGCGCCGGGGGGCCCACCGGGGAGCTGTTTTTT
>-|TRBJ1-1|TRBV5-1|13|-
CASSLESYTEAFF
TGCGCCAGCAGCTTGGAATCGTACACTGAAGCTTTCTTT
>-|TRBJ2-1|TRBV13|11|-
CASLVMNEQFF
TGTGCCTCCCTCGTTATGAATGAGCAGTTCTTC
>-|TRBJ2-7|TRBV11-2|14|TRBD1
CASSSSRGPLEQYF
TGTGCCAGCAGCAGTAGCAGGGGGCCCCTCGAGCAGTACTTC
>-|TRBJ1-6|TRBV6-5|13|TRBD1
CASTRQGNSPLHF
TGTGCCAGCACCCGACAGGGGAATTCACCCCTCCACTTT
>-|TRBJ2-3|TRBV4-1|15|TRBD2
CASSQDSGSTDTQYF
TGCGCCAGCAGCCAAGATAGCGGGAGCACAGATACGCAGTATTTT
>-|TRBJ2-7|TRBV4-1|14|-
CASSPRTDVYEQYF
TGCGCCAGCAGCCCCAGGACAGACGTCTACGAGCAGTACTTC
>-|TRBJ2-7|TRBV4-2|12|-
CASSPSGYEQYF
TGTGCCAGCAGCCCGAGCGGTTACGAGCAGTACTTC
>once|TRBJ1-5|TRBV18|13|-
CASSPGGEQPQHF
TGTGCCAGCTCACCAGGGGGGGAACAGCCCCAGCATTTT
>-|TRBJ2-7|TRBV2|14|TRBD1
CASIQQGVPYEQYF
TGTGCCAGCATTCAACAGGGGGTCCCCTACGAGCAGTACTTC
>-|TRBJ2-7|TRBV28|18|TRBD1
CASSQSPPLGQTSCEQYF
TGTGCCAGCAGTCAAAGCCCACCTTTGGGACAGACTTCTTGCGAGCAGTACTTC
>-|TRBJ2-7|TRBV5-1|16|-
CASSLVAGEVPYEQYF
TGCGCCAGCAGCTTGGTAGCAGGGGAAGTCCCCTACGAGCAGTACTTC
>once|TRBJ1-4|TRBV27|14|TRBD1
CASRGTGTNEKLFF
TGTGCCAGCAGAGGGACAGGGACTAATGAAAAACTGTTTTTT
>-|TRBJ2-7|TRBV4-1|15|-
CASSQEPGVGNEQYF
TGCGCCAGCAGCCAAGAGCCCGGGGTGGGCAACGAGCAGTACTTC
>-|TRBJ2-7|TRBV6-1|15|-
CASSEVGAAAYEQYF
TGTGCCAGCAGTGAAGTTGGCGCGGCCGCCTACGAGCAGTACTTC
>-|TRBJ2-4|TRBV11-2|13|-
CASSLDGPQRQYF
TGTGCCAGCAGCTTAGATGGGCCACAAAGACAGTACTTC
>once|TRBJ2-3|TRBV2|16|TRBD2
CASGLAGGPTQDTQYF
TGTGCCAGCGGACTAGCGGGGGGACCCACCCAAGATACGCAGTATTTT
>-|TRBJ1-2|TRBV5-5|16|-
CASSLASGDLSGGYTF
TGTGCCAGCAGCTTGGCCTCGGGGGATCTCTCCGGTGGCTACACCTTC